The 21 T cell receptor beta chains in this list originate from one sample, sequenced in a study of T cell clusters in autoimmune cytopenias. Multiplex touch-down PCR amplified TRB using TRB-A and TRB-B pools in one tube. From its re-call of the multiplex PCR reads, TCRdb lists each CDR3 protein once, without DNA. The table for this sample gives 6,000 to 8,000 distinct CDR3 sequences. Tens of thousands of genome equivalents of blood DNA were amplified for TRB. Sample: peripheral blood. These receptors all stem from a human donor with an autoimmune cytopenia or autoimmune hepatitis (not recorded which).

This clonotype is identified as medium-sized from frequency. V usage is TRBV12-3 or TRBV12-4 and J usage is TRBJ1-2; TCRdb returns TRBD1, unconfirmable since there is no DNA. The CDR3 is made up of 12 amino acids. The chain's CDR3 is CASRGPNYGYTF.

The V call is TRBV7-3, the J call TRBJ2-1; the D gene TCRdb calls, TRBD1, cannot be checked with no DNA. This CDR3 spans 16 amino acids. Germline V gives CDR1 SGHTA, CDR2 FQGTGA. CDR3 sequence reads: CASSLGADDYRNEQFF. The full variable domain, with the rest looked up from reference TRBV7-3 and TRBJ2-1, is GAGVSQTPSNKVTEKGKYVELRCDPISGHTALYWYRQSLGQGPEFLIYFQGTGAADDSGLPNDRFFAVRPEGSVSTLKIQRTERGDSAVYLCASSLGADDYRNEQFFGPGTRLTVL.

According to its frequency, this clonotype is large. This rearrangement joins TRBV4-3 to TRBJ2-7; lacking DNA, the TRBD1 call made by TCRdb goes unchecked. Germline values: CDR1 LGHNA, CDR2 YSLEER. The CDR3 spans 15 residues. CDR3 region: CASSQESTGRYEQYF.

This clonotype registers medium-sized (0.01 to 0.1%) by frequency. V and J are TRBV6-2 or TRBV6-3 and TRBJ2-2; without DNA, the TCRdb call of TRBD2 cannot be checked. The CDR3 totals 16 residues. From germline, CDR1 is MNHEY and CDR2 SVGEGT. The CDR3 reads CASSSGLAGYDGELFF.

Considering frequency, this clonotype is large. The chain couples TRBV29-1 to TRBJ2-2; TCRdb proposes TRBD1, but this gene call is untestable without DNA. CDR3 length equals 15 residues. In germline, CDR1 is SQVTM, CDR2 ANQGSEA. CDR3 in amino acids: CSVVEGATNTGELFF.

The rearrangement joins TRBV7-9 to TRBJ1-2. The CDR3 has 13 residues. Germline CDR1 is SEHNR and CDR2 is FQNEAQ (reference sequence). This CDR3 reads CASSSLGNYGYTF.

This clonotype is identified as medium-sized from frequency. V and J are TRBV12-3 or TRBV12-4 and TRBJ1-3; TCRdb reports TRBD1, a call that lacks DNA to check it against. There are 14 residues in the CDR3. The CDR3 is CASSRGTAGNTIYF.

J is TRBJ2-3 and V is TRBV7-2; no DNA is available, so the TRBD1 call from TCRdb remains unchecked. Germline CDR1 and CDR2: SGHTA and FQGNSA. The CDR3 loop spans 16 amino acids. CDR3 in amino acids: CASSSDSAWGTDTQYF.

The V gene is TRBV4-2, the J gene TRBJ2-3; TCRdb's D call, TRBD2, is unchecked because there is no DNA. The CDR3 spans 17 residues. Germline lookup yields CDR1 LGHNA and CDR2 YNFKEQ. This chain's CDR3 is CASSQYGRGTSTDTQYF.

This chain connects TRBV4-3 to TRBJ1-1. CDR3 length: 16 residues. Germline loops: CDR1 LGHNA, CDR2 YSLEER. The CDR3 region is CASSQYKGPGNTEAFF.

The rearrangement links TRBV6-2 or TRBV6-3 to TRBJ1-1. The V gene's germline CDR1 is MNHEY and CDR2 SVGEGT. This CDR3 spans 13 amino acids. The CDR3 protein is CASSSFRDTEAFF.

The V call is TRBV5-1, the J call TRBJ2-3; TCRdb reports TRBD1, a call that lacks DNA to check it against. Germline CDR1 SGHRS, CDR2 YFSETQ. This CDR3 is 16 amino acids long. The CDR3 sequence: CASSLGGEGATDTQYF.

The chain links TRBV18 to TRBJ1-5. Per the germline V gene, CDR1 is KGHSH and CDR2 is LQKENI. There are 13 residues in the CDR3. CDR3 amino acids: CASSLQLNQPQHF.

This clonotype is deemed medium-sized by its frequency. The chain employs TRBV11-2 and TRBJ2-7. This CDR3 has 12 residues. Germline CDR1 is SGHAT and CDR2 is FQNNGV. The CDR3 sequence: CASAKGSYEQYF.

This clonotype is labeled medium-sized based on frequency. The chain couples TRBV6-6 to TRBJ1-1. This CDR3 is built from 13 residues. Germline V lookup: CDR1 MNHNY, CDR2 SVGAGI (reference sequence). The CDR3 loop is CATNGRFGTEAFF.

The chain uses TRBV6-2 or TRBV6-3 and TRBJ2-5; TCRdb picks TRBD2, but there is no DNA to check that call. Germline-derived CDR1 and CDR2 are MNHEY and SVGEGT. This CDR3 has 16 residues. The CDR3 spells CASNLLLGGEQETQYF.

This clonotype is classed as medium-sized by frequency. The V and J genes are TRBV5-4 and TRBJ1-2; TCRdb selects TRBD1, and the lack of DNA leaves this call unchecked. The CDR3 totals 13 residues. Germline V gene lookup returns CDR1 SGHNT and CDR2 YYREEE (reference sequence). The CDR3 reads CASSLTGAHGYTF.

The chain is built from TRBV4-1 and TRBJ2-7. Germline V gives CDR1 MGHRA, CDR2 YSYEKL. The CDR3 covers 13 residues. The CDR3 reads CASSTGPSNEQYF.

The chain joins TRBV7-6 to TRBJ1-4. This CDR3 is 14 amino acids long. Germline V CDR1 and CDR2: SGHVS, FNYEAQ. CDR3 residues: CASSQSGGSEKLFF. Drawing the rest from reference TRBV7-6 and TRBJ1-4, the complete variable domain is GAGVSQSPRYKVTKRGQDVALRCDPISGHVSLYWYRQALGQGPEFLTYFNYEAQQDKSGLPNDRFSAERPEGSISTLTIQRTEQRDSAMYRCASSQSGGSEKLFFGSGTQLSVL.

This clonotype is labeled medium-sized based on frequency. The chain combines TRBV5-1 with TRBJ2-3; TCRdb selects TRBD2, and the lack of DNA leaves this call unchecked. CDR3 length equals 14 residues. Germline V gene lookup returns CDR1 SGHRS and CDR2 YFSETQ. CDR3 region: CASSPRTSRDTQYF.

Frequency places this clonotype as medium-sized (0.01 to 0.1%). This rearrangement joins TRBV29-1 to TRBJ1-1; the D call from TCRdb, TRBD1, cannot be confirmed without DNA. From germline, CDR1 is SQVTM and CDR2 ANQGSEA. This CDR3 region has 15 residues. CDR3 loop: CSVAPPGLMNTEAFF.